The 9 T cell receptor beta chains below all came from one sample that was sequenced in a study of T cell changes during pregnancy in multiple sclerosis. Some clones are missing from TCRdb's copy, which holds only in-frame ones; the method was immunoSEQ multiplex PCR. The table includes roughly 80,000 clones, under 95% detected once. The starting material was peripheral blood, obtained before pregnancy. The receptors stem from a female donor with multiple sclerosis, enrolled in a pregnancy study.

The V gene is TRBV6-1, the J gene TRBJ1-5; 8 bases align to TRBD1. The CDR3 is 15 amino acids. Per germline, CDR1 MNHNS and CDR2 SASEGT. V shed 7 bases, J shed 5 bases, and the junction held 10 bases outside the gene matches. CDR3 DNA sequence: TGTGCCAGCACCCGGGACAGGTGGGGGGATCAGCCCCAGCATTTT. Protein sequence: CASTRDRWGDQPQHF.

This chain uses TRBV7-9 with TRBJ1-2, with no clear D. V dropped 5 bases and J dropped 8 bases, with 15 bases sitting between them. The CDR3 contains 13 residues. In germline, CDR1 is SEHNR, CDR2 FQNEAQ (reference sequence). The CDR3 DNA sequence: TGTGCCAGCAGCCTCCCCTATCCAGCGGGCTACACCTTC. This gives the protein CASSLPYPAGYTF. Based on the CDR3 plus reference TRBV7-9 and TRBJ1-2, the full variable domain is DTGVSQNPRHKITKRGQNVTFRCDPISEHNRLYWYRQTLGQGPEFLTYFQNEAQLEKSRLLSDRFSAERPKGSFSTLEIQRTEQGDSAMYLCASSLPYPAGYTFGSGTRLTVV.

A single count supports this clone. The chain recombines TRBV14 with TRBJ1-2, with D perhaps TRBD1 (6 bases). Between the trimmed V and J ends, which lost 1 base and 5 bases, there was a span of 14 bases. This CDR3 has 15 amino acids. Per the germline V gene, CDR1 is SGHDN and CDR2 is FVKESK. Here the CDR3 reads CASSQAGGTDYGYTF. The DNA of the CDR3 is TGTGCCAGCAGCCAAGCGGGGGGCACAGATTATGGCTACACCTTC.

This rearrangement joins TRBV5-1 to TRBJ2-6; D perhaps matches TRBD2 (5 bases). Trimming pared 0 bases from V and 3 bases from J, leaving 13 bases between. CDR1 is SGHRS and CDR2 is YFSETQ in the germline V gene. This CDR3 comprises 17 residues. The CDR3, as DNA: TGCGCCAGCAGCTTGGCCGGGGAGATAGGTGGGGCCAACGTCCTGACTTTC. It codes for CASSLAGEIGGANVLTF.

The CDR3 DNA sequence: TGTGCCAGCAGGCCTAGCGGGGAGGGTGAGCAGTTCTTC. Protein: CASRPSGEGEQFF. The V and J genes are TRBV25-1 and TRBJ2-1, with TRBD2 identical over 9 bases. V shed 6 bases, J shed 9 bases, and the junction held 6 bases outside the gene matches. The CDR3 runs 13 residues. Looked up from germline, CDR1 is MGHDK and CDR2 is SYGVNS.

The V gene is TRBV15, the J gene TRBJ1-4, with TRBD1 matching 9 bases. The CDR3 has 17 amino acids. Losses at the gene ends were 0 bases for V and 7 bases for J; bases not matched to a gene: 9. CDR1 is LNHNV and CDR2 is YYDKDF in the germline V gene (reference sequence). DNA for the CDR3: TGTGCCACCAGCAGAGATCGGGACAGGGAGGGAGGTGAAAAACTGTTTTTT. Amino acid sequence: CATSRDRDREGGEKLFF.

The rearrangement uses TRBV27 and TRBJ2-2; D not certain. Trimming took off 5 bases at V and 5 bases at J, with 6 bases between the two ends. Germline lookup yields CDR1 MNHEY and CDR2 SMNVEV (reference sequence). The CDR3 runs to 12 residues. Written as DNA, the CDR3 is TGTGCCAGCAGTCCGTCTACCGGGGAGCTGTTTTTT. Translating gives CASSPSTGELFF.

J is TRBJ2-7 and V is TRBV5-6, with TRBD1 as a possible D gene (5 bases). This CDR3 is built from 16 residues. V lost 1 base and J lost 3, with 17 bases in between. Per germline, CDR1 SGHDT and CDR2 YYEEEE. Here the CDR3 reads CASSLRHSGQGYEQYF. The CDR3 coding sequence is TGTGCCAGCAGCTTGAGACATTCCGGCCAGGGCTACGAGCAGTACTTC.

The rearrangement joins TRBV28 to TRBJ2-1, with 7 bases aligning to TRBD2. Unmatched junction bases numbered 5, after V lost 2 bases and J lost 7 bases. Germline values: CDR1 MDHEN, CDR2 SYDVKM. The length of the CDR3 is 14 residues. The CDR3 DNA sequence: TGTGCCAGCAGTTTACGGCGGGAGCCGAATGAGCAGTTCTTC. Amino acids: CASSLRREPNEQFF. Supplemented by reference TRBV28 and TRBJ2-1, the full variable domain reads DVKVTQSSRYLVKRTGEKVFLECVQDMDHENMFWYRQDPGLGLRLIYFSYDVKMKEKGDIPEGYSVSREKKERFSLILESASTNQTSMYLCASSLRREPNEQFFGPGTRLTVL.